These 27 T cell receptor beta chains came from one sample sequenced in a study of T cells in localized non-small cell lung cancer. Profiled with immunoSEQ multiplex PCR; TCRdb holds only in-frame clones, not every one. The sample includes tens of thousands of clones, approximately 90% of them seen just once. Sample: peripheral blood mononuclear cells, taken before any cancer treatment. Receptor source: a male donor aged 60 or over with stage II lung adenocarcinoma.

The chain links TRBV19 to TRBJ2-7; 7 nucleotides agree with TRBD1. CDR3 size: 18 residues. Germline-derived CDR1 and CDR2 are LNHDA and SQIVND (reference sequence). Trimming took 5 bases from V and 0 from J; bases not matched to a gene: 16. CDR3 amino acids: CASSPTGYGIRSSYEQYF. The CDR3 DNA is TGTGCCAGTAGTCCGACAGGGTACGGGATCCGGAGCTCCTACGAGCAGTACTTC.

This chain links TRBV29-1 with TRBJ2-5; D gene uncertain. Trimming pared 3 bases from V and 1 base from J, leaving 9 bases between. The CDR3 has 13 amino acids. Germline V gives CDR1 SQVTM, CDR2 ANQGSEA. CDR3 nucleotides: TGCAGCGTTGAGCAGAACAGCCAAGAGACCCAGTACTTC. This codes for CSVEQNSQETQYF.

The gene calls are TRBV5-1 and TRBJ2-1; TRBD2 agrees at 10 bases. The junction had 5 bases not matched to a gene; V was cut back by 2 bases and J by 6 bases. From germline, CDR1 is SGHRS and CDR2 YFSETQ. The CDR3 has 15 amino acids. The CDR3 DNA reads as TGCGCCAGCAGCTTTCTAGCGGGAGACCGCAATGAGCAGTTCTTC. Protein sequence: CASSFLAGDRNEQFF.

The chain joins TRBV19 to TRBJ2-1, with 11 bases aligning to TRBD2. This CDR3 has 15 amino acids. The V and J ends lost 10 bases and 3 bases, in that order; junction bases with no gene match: 8. Per germline, CDR1 LNHDA and CDR2 SQIVND (reference sequence). The CDR3 loop is CATDGGTSGYNEQFF. The CDR3 region has the DNA TGTGCCACCGACGGCGGGACTAGCGGCTACAATGAGCAGTTCTTC.

Within the sample, this clone is medium-sized (0.01 to 0.1%). The chain links TRBV2 to TRBJ2-3; 7 bases fit TRBD1. V shed 4 bases and J 4 bases; nucleotides not matched to a gene: 11. The CDR3 runs to 16 residues. Germline CDR1 reads SNHLY; CDR2 reads FYNNEI. This CDR3 reads CASSVGQDKLADTQYF. The CDR3 DNA reads as TGTGCCAGCAGTGTTGGACAGGACAAGTTAGCAGATACGCAGTATTTT.

The genes are TRBV11-1 and TRBJ1-1; no clear D gene. V lost 3 bases and J lost 4, with 12 bases in between. The CDR3 runs 14 residues. CDR1 is SGHAT, CDR2 FQDESV, per germline (reference sequence). The CDR3 DNA follows: TGTGCCAGCAGCTTGGGCCTCCTGGGCACTGAAGCTTTCTTT. Amino acid sequence: CASSLGLLGTEAFF.

The V call is TRBV15, the J call TRBJ1-4; D remains unclear. Germline values: CDR1 LNHNV, CDR2 YYDKDF (reference sequence). The CDR3 covers 17 residues. Trimming pared 0 bases from V and 0 bases from J, leaving 11 bases between. The CDR3 coding sequence is TGTGCCACCAGCAGAGATAAATCGTCCACAACTAATGAAAAACTGTTTTTT. Translation: CATSRDKSSTTNEKLFF.

The V and J genes are TRBV7-2 and TRBJ2-1; weak D call: TRBD1 (6 bases). V gave up 1 base and J gave up 0 bases, with 7 bases separating them. CDR1 is SGHTA and CDR2 is FQGNSA in the germline V gene. This CDR3 is built from 15 residues. In DNA form, the CDR3 reads TGTGCCAGCAGCTTAGACAGGGCCTCCTACAATGAGCAGTTCTTC. Its translation: CASSLDRASYNEQFF.

The chain combines TRBV28 with TRBJ1-5; possible D gene TRBD1, 6 bases. The CDR3 spans 13 residues. V lost 4 bases and J 6 bases, leaving 10 bases between the germline ends. The germline V gene encodes CDR1 MDHEN and CDR2 SYDVKM. Here the CDR3 DNA reads TGTGCCAGCAGTTGGGGGGGCGCTCAGCCCCAGCATTTT. Protein sequence: CASSWGGAQPQHF. Using reference TRBV28 and TRBJ1-5 for the parts outside the CDR3, the full variable domain is DVKVTQSSRYLVKRTGEKVFLECVQDMDHENMFWYRQDPGLGLRLIYFSYDVKMKEKGDIPEGYSVSREKKERFSLILESASTNQTSMYLCASSWGGAQPQHFGDGTRLSIL.

The rearrangement uses TRBV29-1 and TRBJ2-2; 10 nucleotides agree with TRBD1. Germline V gene sequence: CDR1 SQVTM, CDR2 ANQGSEA. The CDR3 contains 12 residues. Germline trimming cut 6 bases from V and 7 bases from J; bases unmatched to any gene: 2. The CDR3 DNA is TGCAGCGTAGGACAGGGGGTCGGGGAGCTGTTTTTT. Translation gives CSVGQGVGELFF.

The chain combines TRBV19 with TRBJ1-1, with 10 bases fitting TRBD1. V lost 2 bases to trimming and J lost 4 bases; unmatched junction nucleotides: 1. This CDR3 has 14 residues. Germline loops: CDR1 LNHDA, CDR2 SQIVND (reference sequence). The DNA for the CDR3 is TGTGCCAGTAGTATAAGGGACAGGGGCACTGAAGCTTTCTTT. Protein: CASSIRDRGTEAFF.

This chain uses TRBV19 with TRBJ1-5; no reliable D call. The V end was cut by 2 bases, the J end by 9 bases, with 17 bases between. In germline, CDR1 is LNHDA, CDR2 SQIVND (reference sequence). The CDR3 extends over 15 amino acids. CDR3 DNA sequence: TGTGCCAGTAGTATAACAATGGGTTGGGAGGTGCCCCAGCATTTT. Its protein is CASSITMGWEVPQHF.

A remark on this clone: The germline gene is not matched at one end of the junction; a read error may be the cause. The chain carries TRBV19 and TRBJ1-2; D is uncertain. Per the germline V gene, CDR1 is LNHDA and CDR2 is SQIVND (reference sequence). This CDR3 is built from 14 residues. CDR3 protein: CASSIVETGYDYTF. CDR3 DNA sequence: TGTGCCAGTAGTATAGTGGAGACGGGCTATGACTACACCTTC. Using reference TRBV19 and TRBJ1-2 for the parts outside the CDR3, the full variable domain is DGGITQSPKYLFRKEGQNVTLSCEQNLNHDAMYWYRQDPGQGLRLIYYSQIVNDFQKGDIAEGYSVSREKKESFPLTVTSAQKNPTAFYLCASSIVETGYDYTFGSGTRLTVV.

The chain uses TRBV5-1 and TRBJ1-1; D unclear. Germline lookup yields CDR1 SGHRS and CDR2 YFSETQ. V was shortened by 0 bases and J by 1 base, with 4 bases between the two germline ends. This CDR3 has 13 amino acids. The CDR3 DNA is TGCGCCAGCAGCTTGGCCAAGAACACTGAAGCTTTCTTT. As protein: CASSLAKNTEAFF.

This clone is hyperexpanded. The genes are TRBV28 and TRBJ2-5; D remains ambiguous. Germline CDR1 and CDR2: MDHEN and SYDVKM. V was shortened by 4 bases and J by 4 bases, with 4 bases between the two germline ends. The CDR3 sequence is 11 residues long. The DNA of the CDR3 is TGTGCCAGCAGTTATGCAGAGACCCAGTACTTC. It translates to CASSYAETQYF.

Only one count was recorded for this clone. The chain has TRBV2 and TRBJ1-1; D not certain. The CDR3 spans 14 residues. The ends were cut back, 2 bases at V and 3 bases at J, with 10 bases in the middle. Germline V CDR1 and CDR2: SNHLY, FYNNEI. The CDR3 DNA is TGTGCCAGCAGTGAAATCACCGGCTACACTGAAGCTTTCTTT. Translation: CASSEITGYTEAFF.

The gene calls are TRBV5-6 and TRBJ1-1; TRBD1 might be the D (5 bases). The CDR3 totals 15 residues. CDR1 SGHDT and CDR2 YYEEEE come from the germline V gene. Trimming cost V 0 bases and J 0 bases, with 9 bases left between them. The CDR3 is CASSLGGGLNTEAFF. In nucleotides, the CDR3 is TGTGCCAGCAGCTTGGGTGGGGGACTGAACACTGAAGCTTTCTTT.

The chain is built from TRBV27 and TRBJ1-4, with a tentative D call TRBD1 (6 bases). Germline values: CDR1 MNHEY, CDR2 SMNVEV (reference sequence). The CDR3 loop spans 16 amino acids. V lost 11 bases to trimming and J lost 5 bases, with 24 bases between them. The CDR3 loop is CARTLGGPPQNEKLFF. CDR3 DNA: TGTGCCCGGACCTTGGGGGGCCCCCCGCAAAATGAAAAACTGTTTTTT. The full variable domain, completed using reference TRBV27 and TRBJ1-4, is EAQVTQNPRYLITVTGKKLTVTCSQNMNHEYMSWYRQDPGLGLRQIYYSMNVEVTDKGDVPEGYKVSRKEKRNFPLILESPSPNQTSLYFCARTLGGPPQNEKLFFGSGTQLSVL.

V and J are TRBV5-8 and TRBJ2-7, with 7 bases lining up with TRBD2. Germline assignment: CDR1 SGHTS and CDR2 YDEGEE. This CDR3 contains 14 residues. With V trimmed by 4 bases and J by 7 bases, 11 bases remained unmatched. CDR3 nucleotides: TGTGCCAGCAGCCTGTACCCTAGCGGAAAGGAGCAGTACTTC. Translation gives CASSLYPSGKEQYF.

V usage is TRBV6-1 and J usage is TRBJ2-1, with D unresolved. Deletions cut 4 bases from V and 0 bases from J, with 10 bases between. Germline values: CDR1 MNHNS, CDR2 SASEGT. The CDR3 length is 15 residues. CDR3 in amino acids: CASSARGSSYNEQFF. The CDR3 nucleotides read TGTGCCAGCAGTGCGCGAGGCAGCTCCTACAATGAGCAGTTCTTC.

This sequence joins TRBV30 and TRBJ2-3; 7 bases map to TRBD2. The V segment lost 1 base and the J segment 4 bases; nucleotides outside the gene matches: 8. Germline CDR1 is GTSNPN and CDR2 is SVGIG (reference sequence). This CDR3 has 15 residues. The CDR3 loop reads CAWSGGRESPDTQYF. CDR3 nucleotides: TGTGCCTGGAGTGGAGGGCGGGAGTCCCCAGATACGCAGTATTTT.

The chain links TRBV27 to TRBJ2-2; possibly TRBD2 for D (5 bases). Germline V gives CDR1 MNHEY, CDR2 SMNVEV (reference sequence). Trimming removed 2 bases at V and 2 bases at J, with 12 bases between. This CDR3 is built from 16 residues. The CDR3 spells CASSLSRTLNTGELFF. The CDR3, as DNA: TGTGCCAGCAGTTTAAGTAGGACTCTTAACACCGGGGAGCTGTTTTTT.

The chain recombines TRBV2 with TRBJ2-7; 11 bases agree with TRBD2. The CDR3 totals 15 residues. V shed 8 bases and J 0 bases; nucleotides not matched to a gene: 6. Germline CDR1 SNHLY, CDR2 FYNNEI. This CDR3 is CASVRGTSGSYEQYF. CDR3 DNA: TGTGCCAGCGTGAGGGGGACTAGCGGCTCCTACGAGCAGTACTTC.

This chain links TRBV5-6 with TRBJ2-3; D might be TRBD2 (5 bases). The germline V gene encodes CDR1 SGHDT and CDR2 YYEEEE. The CDR3 sequence is 16 residues long. The V end lost 0 bases, the J end lost 4 bases, and 15 bases lay between the germline ends. The CDR3 region has the DNA TGTGCCAGCAGCTTGGCCCGGTCCAGGAGGTCAGATACGCAGTATTTT. Encoded protein: CASSLARSRRSDTQYF.

This chain uses TRBV5-1 with TRBJ2-6; D is perhaps TRBD2 (6 bases). CDR3 length equals 14 residues. CDR1 is SGHRS, CDR2 YFSETQ, per germline. Trimming removed 7 bases from V and 1 base from J, with 9 bases in between. The CDR3 protein is CASDSGSGANVLTF. CDR3 DNA sequence: TGCGCCAGCGATAGCGGATCTGGGGCCAACGTCCTGACTTTC. Using reference TRBV5-1 and TRBJ2-6 for the parts outside the CDR3, the full variable domain is KAGVTQTPRYLIKTRGQQVTLSCSPISGHRSVSWYQQTPGQGLQFLFEYFSETQRNKGNFPGRFSGRQFSNSRSEMNVSTLELGDSALYLCASDSGSGANVLTFGAGSRLTVL.

This sequence joins TRBV23-1 and TRBJ2-4, with D uncertain. TRBV23-1 is designated an ORF whose function remains uncertain. The CDR3 totals 17 residues. Trimming took 2 bases from V and 0 from J, leaving 14 bases between them. CDR3: CASSQIQRDLAKNIQYF. CDR3 sequence (DNA): TGCGCCAGCAGTCAAATCCAAAGGGATCTAGCCAAAAACATTCAGTACTTC.

The gene calls are TRBV5-1 and TRBJ2-3, with TRBD1 identical over 7 bases. Trimming at V came to 0 bases and at J to 8 bases, leaving 9 bases not matched to a gene. CDR1 and CDR2 from the germline V gene are SGHRS and YFSETQ. CDR3 length: 15 amino acids. This CDR3 reads CASSLGGTDGGTQYF. In DNA, the CDR3 is TGCGCCAGCAGCTTGGGTGGGACAGACGGTGGTACGCAGTATTTT.